The 25 T cell receptor beta chains presented below share a single source sample, sequenced in a study of spatial heterogeneity in lung cancer. These receptors have no identified antigens. TCRdb reprocessed the 5' RACE reads via MiXCR and lists one record per CDR3 protein. The sample shows over 3,000 distinct CDR3 sequences, more than 7.5% of them seen only once. The time point is: sample taken at primary tumor resection. Findings and limits, study-wide: In tumors, expanded intratumoral alpha and beta TCR counts tracked mutation counts.

This sample comprised lung tumor tissue, obtained at surgery. The receptors derive from a male donor with early-stage non-small cell lung cancer.

This clonotype was recorded many times. This chain links TRBV24-1 with TRBJ1-4; 12 bases align to TRBD1. V shed 3 bases and J 8 bases; nucleotides not matched to a gene: 6. This CDR3 spans 16 amino acids. The germline CDR1 and CDR2 sequences are KGHDR and SFDVKD. This chain's CDR3 is CATSDGGQGAKEKLFF. DNA of the CDR3: TGTGCCACCAGTGATGGGGGACAGGGGGCGAAAGAAAAACTGTTTTTT.

This clonotype rates as medium-sized. The chain links TRBV7-2 to TRBJ2-7; the match to TRBD2 covers 9 bases. Germline CDR1 SGHTA, CDR2 FQGNSA. This CDR3 region has 13 residues. V was clipped by 2 bases and J by 10 bases; unmatched bases: 6. For the CDR3, the DNA is TGTGCCAGCAGCTTAAACAGCGGGGGGCCTCAGTACTTC. As protein: CASSLNSGGPQYF.

This clonotype was seen at least ten times. The chain recombines TRBV7-9 with TRBJ1-5; D might be TRBD1 (5 bases). This CDR3 contains 15 residues. V was shortened by 1 base and J by 4 bases, with 11 bases between the two germline ends. Germline CDR1 and CDR2: SEHNR and FQNEAQ (reference sequence). CDR3 nucleotides: TGTGCCAGCAGCTTAGGGGCAGGGCCAAATCAGCCCCAGCATTTT. Translation gives CASSLGAGPNQPQHF.

This clonotype was found many times. The V gene is TRBV28, the J gene TRBJ2-7; TRBD1 aligns across 9 bases. This CDR3 region has 14 residues. The germline V gene has CDR1 MDHEN and CDR2 SYDVKM. J gave up 3 bases and V 6 bases, and 6 bases lay outside the gene matches. DNA for the CDR3: TGTGCCAGCAGGCCGGGACAGGGTATCTACGAGCAGTACTTC. Amino acid sequence: CASRPGQGIYEQYF.

This clonotype was recorded many times. J is TRBJ2-7 and V is TRBV29-1; tentative D call: TRBD2 (6 bases). The CDR3 totals 15 residues. Trimming shortened V by 6 bases and J by 5 bases, and 23 bases separated the two germline ends. In germline, CDR1 is SQVTM, CDR2 ANQGSEA. CDR3 DNA sequence: TGCAGCGTCAAACCCCCTAGCGTTTGGTCAGACGAGCAGTACTTC. It specifies CSVKPPSVWSDEQYF.

By proportion, this clonotype is medium-sized. This chain connects TRBV20-1 to TRBJ1-1, with D perhaps TRBD1 (6 bases). V lost 1 base to trimming and J lost 3 bases, with 30 bases between them. This CDR3 has 20 amino acids. Germline-derived CDR1 and CDR2 are DFQATT and SNEGSKA (reference sequence). CDR3 nucleotides: TGCAGTGCTAGAGGCCCGGGGGGGCGGGGGCCTCAGGTGAGGGACACTGAAGCTTTCTTT. Its translation: CSARGPGGRGPQVRDTEAFF.

In this sample, this clonotype is medium-sized. J is TRBJ2-7 and V is TRBV6-6; 7 positions agree with TRBD1. Looked up from germline, CDR1 is MNHNY and CDR2 is SVGAGI (reference sequence). V shed 4 bases, J shed 3 bases, and the junction held 6 bases outside the gene matches. The CDR3 contains 14 residues. The CDR3 sequence is CASSWGTANYEQYF. As DNA, the CDR3 is TGTGCCAGCAGTTGGGGGACAGCCAACTACGAGCAGTACTTC.

By share of the sample, this clonotype is large (0.1 to 1%). The genes are TRBV20-1 and TRBJ1-5, with 9 bases fitting TRBD1. The V and J ends lost 1 base and 7 bases, in that order; junction bases with no gene match: 11. The CDR3 contains 16 residues. CDR1 DFQATT and CDR2 SNEGSKA come from the germline V gene (reference sequence). This chain's CDR3 is CSARVGRTGAEQPQHF. CDR3 nucleotides: TGCAGTGCTAGAGTAGGAAGGACAGGGGCGGAACAGCCCCAGCATTTT.

This clonotype is categorized as medium-sized. The V call is TRBV5-1, the J call TRBJ2-3, with a possible D match to TRBD1 (5 bases). V lost 4 bases and J 2 bases, leaving 11 bases between the germline ends. The CDR3 spans 14 residues. Germline V gene data show CDR1 as SGHRS and CDR2 as YFSETQ. The CDR3 protein is CASSLRQSTDTQYF. The DNA of the CDR3 is TGCGCCAGCAGCCTTAGACAGTCCACAGATACGCAGTATTTT.

This clonotype counts as medium-sized. V gene TRBV29-1 combines with J gene TRBJ2-4; D is possibly TRBD1 (5 bases). The CDR3 has 14 amino acids. V gave up 6 bases and J gave up 0 bases, with 12 bases separating them. Germline CDR1 reads SQVTM; CDR2 reads ANQGSEA. The CDR3 bases are TGCAGCGTCACCGTGGGGCTAGCCAAAAACATTCAGTACTTC. It is translated as CSVTVGLAKNIQYF.

This clonotype has only a few counts. The chain employs TRBV28 and TRBJ1-5; a possible D gene is TRBD1 (5 bases). CDR3 length equals 15 residues. V shed 4 bases and J shed 0 bases, with 10 bases lying between them. CDR1 and CDR2 from the germline V gene are MDHEN and SYDVKM. The CDR3 spells CASSSTDYSNQPQHF. For the CDR3, the DNA is TGTGCCAGCAGTTCGACAGATTATAGCAATCAGCCCCAGCATTTT.

The rearrangement joins TRBV19 to TRBJ1-5, with 9 bases identical to TRBD1. The length of the CDR3 is 19 residues. Unmatched junction bases numbered 19, after V lost 4 bases and J lost 6 bases. Germline-derived CDR1 and CDR2 are LNHDA and SQIVND (reference sequence). CDR3 sequence reads: CASSRLGFGDRAGGQPQHF. For the CDR3, the DNA is TGTGCCAGTAGTAGATTAGGTTTTGGGGACAGGGCCGGCGGTCAGCCCCAGCATTTT.

By its share, this clonotype is medium-sized. This chain's CDR3 is CASSDTRPDSPLHF. The CDR3 nucleotides read TGTGCCAGCAGCGACACCAGGCCAGATTCACCCCTCCACTTT. The genes are TRBV5-5 and TRBJ1-6; D unclear. V lost 4 bases and J 8 bases, leaving 13 bases between the germline ends. Germline V gives CDR1 SGHKS, CDR2 YYEKEE (reference sequence). This CDR3 contains 14 residues. Together with reference TRBV5-5 and TRBJ1-6, the CDR3 gives the full variable domain: DAGVTQSPTHLIKTRGQQVTLRCSPISGHKSVSWYQQVLGQGPQFIFQYYEKEERGRGNFPDRFSARQFPNYSSELNVNALLLGDSALYLCASSDTRPDSPLHFGNGTRLTVT.

This clonotype is labeled medium-sized. The rearrangement uses TRBV10-3 and TRBJ1-5; no reliable D call. The V gene lost 5 bases and the J gene lost 0 bases, with 17 bases spanning the gap. This CDR3 is 17 amino acids long. Germline V CDR1 and CDR2: ENHRY, SYGVKD. CDR3 amino acids: CAISHPPGRNSNQPQHF. The DNA for the CDR3 is TGTGCCATCAGTCACCCTCCGGGGAGGAATAGCAATCAGCCCCAGCATTTT.

By its share, this clonotype is medium-sized (0.01 to 0.1%). J is TRBJ2-6 and V is TRBV5-1, with TRBD1 as a possible D gene (5 bases). Germline V gives CDR1 SGHRS, CDR2 YFSETQ. CDR3 length: 15 amino acids. The germline V and J ends were trimmed by 5 bases and 2 bases, with 11 bases remaining between them. CDR3 in amino acids: CASSDTGPGANVLTF. CDR3 coding DNA: TGCGCCAGCAGTGATACAGGTCCTGGGGCCAACGTCCTGACTTTC. Complete variable domain (other parts from reference TRBV5-1 and TRBJ2-6): KAGVTQTPRYLIKTRGQQVTLSCSPISGHRSVSWYQQTPGQGLQFLFEYFSETQRNKGNFPGRFSGRQFSNSRSEMNVSTLELGDSALYLCASSDTGPGANVLTFGAGSRLTVL.

The V call is TRBV9, the J call TRBJ1-6; D gene uncertain. V was trimmed by 0 bases and J by 5 bases, leaving 12 bases between them. Germline V CDR1 and CDR2: SGDLS, YYNGEE. The CDR3 spans 16 residues. The CDR3 region has the DNA TGTGCCAGCAGCGTAGGATCAGACGTGCATAATTCACCCCTCCACTTT. Protein: CASSVGSDVHNSPLHF.

This clonotype ranks as medium-sized (0.01 to 0.1%). The chain couples TRBV19 to TRBJ2-3; perhaps TRBD2 as D (6 bases). V gave up 3 bases and J gave up 6 bases, with 13 bases separating them. Germline V gene lookup returns CDR1 LNHDA and CDR2 SQIVND (reference sequence). This CDR3 comprises 14 residues. The CDR3 nucleotides read TGTGCCAGTAGTATCTCGGGAGAGGGGGATACGCAGTATTTT. Its protein is CASSISGEGDTQYF.

This clonotype is medium-sized by share. The rearrangement joins TRBV7-8 to TRBJ2-3, with D hard to call. V lost 5 bases to trimming and J lost 0 bases, with 3 bases between them. The germline V gene encodes CDR1 SGHVS and CDR2 FQNEAQ. The length of the CDR3 is 12 residues. The CDR3 protein is CASSLSTDTQYF. CDR3 coding DNA: TGTGCCAGCAGCCTTAGCACAGATACGCAGTATTTT.

This clonotype has at least ten counts. The J gene is TRBJ1-3, the V gene TRBV29-1; no clear D. This CDR3 spans 13 amino acids. The germline V and J ends were trimmed by 4 bases and 1 base, with 8 bases remaining between them. Germline V gene lookup returns CDR1 SQVTM and CDR2 ANQGSEA. As DNA, the CDR3 is TGCAGCGTTGTCCCGGGATCTGGAAACACCATATATTTT. It specifies CSVVPGSGNTIYF.

This clonotype has a handful of counts. The J gene is TRBJ1-1, the V gene TRBV27, with D possibly TRBD1 on 5 matching bases. Trimming took 6 bases from V and 0 from J, leaving 11 bases between them. CDR1 is MNHEY and CDR2 is SMNVEV in the germline V gene (reference sequence). The CDR3 is 14 amino acids. The CDR3 region is CASRRGGVNTEAFF. The DNA for the CDR3 is TGTGCCAGCAGAAGGGGAGGGGTGAACACTGAAGCTTTCTTT.

By frequency in the sample, this clonotype is medium-sized. The V gene is TRBV7-9, the J gene TRBJ2-1; 14 bases are a match to TRBD2. The CDR3 loop spans 18 amino acids. The junction had 17 bases not matched to a gene; V was cut back by 10 bases and J by 6 bases. Germline loops: CDR1 SEHNR, CDR2 FQNEAQ (reference sequence). The CDR3 DNA is TGTGCCACCGCCGGGACTAGCGGGAGAACCAAGGGCCTCAATGAGCAGTTCTTC. Translating it yields CATAGTSGRTKGLNEQFF.

This clonotype appeared a few times. The CDR3 reads CASSLGLAGVVDEQFF. DNA of the CDR3: TGTGCCAGCAGTCTAGGACTAGCGGGGGTGGTCGATGAGCAGTTCTTC. This rearrangement joins TRBV28 to TRBJ2-1; 13 bases agree with TRBD2. CDR1 is MDHEN, CDR2 SYDVKM, per germline. V lost 5 bases, J lost 8 bases, and 9 bases stayed unmatched. The CDR3 covers 16 residues.

Written as DNA, the CDR3 is TGCAGTGCTGAACGGGAGGCCGGCTCCTACGAGCAGTACTTC. Its protein product is CSAEREAGSYEQYF. The rearrangement joins TRBV20-1 to TRBJ2-7, with 7 bases that match TRBD2. Trimming took 5 bases from V and 0 from J; bases not matched to a gene: 7. This CDR3 has 14 residues. CDR1 and CDR2 (germline): DFQATT, SNEGSKA (reference sequence).

This clonotype was detected a few times. The CDR3 here is CASSESGTSATDTQYF. CDR3 coding DNA: TGTGCCAGCAGCGAATCCGGGACTAGCGCAACAGATACGCAGTATTTT. The gene calls are TRBV4-2 and TRBJ2-3; 10 nucleotides line up with TRBD2. The V segment lost 5 bases and the J segment 3 bases; nucleotides outside the gene matches: 8. Germline CDR1 is LGHNA and CDR2 is YNFKEQ. The CDR3 contains 16 residues.

In its sample, this clonotype is medium-sized (0.01 to 0.1%). The CDR3: CASSLRGTGSSYEQYF. Written as DNA, the CDR3 is TGTGCCAGCAGTTTGCGGGGGACAGGGAGCTCCTACGAGCAGTACTTC. The chain is built from TRBV27 and TRBJ2-7, with 9 bases lining up with TRBD1. The CDR3 contains 16 residues. Germline V gene sequence: CDR1 MNHEY, CDR2 SMNVEV (reference sequence). V dropped 3 bases and J dropped 0; count of bases not matched to a gene: 6.